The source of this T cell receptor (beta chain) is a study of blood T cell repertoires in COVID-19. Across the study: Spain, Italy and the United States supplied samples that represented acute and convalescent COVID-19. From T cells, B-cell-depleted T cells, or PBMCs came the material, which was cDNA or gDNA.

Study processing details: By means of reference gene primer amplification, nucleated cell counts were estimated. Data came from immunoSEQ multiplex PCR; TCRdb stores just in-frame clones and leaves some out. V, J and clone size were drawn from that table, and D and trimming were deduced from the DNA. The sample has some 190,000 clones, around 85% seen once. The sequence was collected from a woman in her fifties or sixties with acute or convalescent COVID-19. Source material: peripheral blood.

The CDR3 loop reads CASSLIEGWTEAFF. CDR3 sequence (DNA): TGCGCCAGCAGCTTAATAGAGGGTTGGACTGAAGCTTTCTTT. The rearrangement joins TRBV5-1 to TRBJ1-1; D call uncertain. In germline, CDR1 is SGHRS, CDR2 YFSETQ. Deletions cut 2 bases from V and 5 bases from J, with 13 bases between. The CDR3 is 14 amino acids.